Listed below are T cell receptor beta chains from one sample, sequenced in a study of blood T cell repertoires in COVID-19. The repertoire was sequenced with immunoSEQ multiplex PCR; TCRdb's copy has only in-frame clones and lacks some. In the table there are about 290,000 clones, just under 85% of which are singletons. Sequencing used peripheral blood. The source of these receptors is a woman aged 45 to 65 with active or convalescent COVID-19. CDR3s include the opening cysteine and the closing phenylalanine or tryptophan. Fields, in order: clone size, J gene, D gene, V gene, CDR3 protein, CDR3 DNA. A D gene is named only where the DNA matches it firmly. For some rows the clone size is stated as once, few or many, or as a class when expanded; others skip it.

clone size: few
J gene: TRBJ2-2
D gene: TRBD2
V gene: TRBV7-9
CDR3 protein: CASSPTSVNTGELFF
CDR3 DNA: TGTGCCAGCAGCCCGACTAGCGTGAACACCGGGGAGCTGTTTTTT

clone size: .
J gene: TRBJ1-5
D gene: .
V gene: TRBV6-5
CDR3 protein: CASKKQGSNQPQHF
CDR3 DNA: TGTGCCAGTAAAAAACAGGGAAGCAATCAGCCCCAGCATTTT

clone size: .
J gene: TRBJ2-5
D gene: .
V gene: TRBV9
CDR3 protein: CASSVAGTPSQETQYF
CDR3 DNA: TGTGCCAGCAGCGTTGCGGGTACGCCCTCCCAAGAGACCCAGTACTTC

clone size: .
J gene: TRBJ2-2
D gene: .
V gene: TRBV19
CDR3 protein: CASSPGPRGTGELFF
CDR3 DNA: TGTGCCAGTAGTCCCGGGCCGCGGGGCACCGGGGAGCTGTTTTTT

clone size: .
J gene: TRBJ1-2
D gene: .
V gene: TRBV12-3/TRBV12-4
CDR3 protein: CASSLTSNYGYTF
CDR3 DNA: TGTGCCAGCAGTTTAACATCGAACTATGGCTACACCTTC

clone size: .
J gene: TRBJ1-2
D gene: TRBD1
V gene: TRBV9
CDR3 protein: CARSVGGQGVYYGYTF
CDR3 DNA: TGTGCCCGCAGCGTAGGGGGGCAGGGGGTCTACTATGGCTACACCTTC

clone size: .
J gene: TRBJ2-5
D gene: TRBD2
V gene: TRBV7-2
CDR3 protein: CASSLLAGVQVGQETQYF
CDR3 DNA: TGTGCCAGCAGCTTACTAGCGGGAGTCCAGGTCGGACAAGAGACCCAGTACTTC

clone size: .
J gene: TRBJ1-3
D gene: .
V gene: TRBV11-2
CDR3 protein: CASSLALRGFSGNTIYF
CDR3 DNA: TGTGCCAGCAGCTTAGCCCTAAGGGGGTTCTCTGGAAACACCATATATTTT

clone size: .
J gene: TRBJ1-4
D gene: TRBD1
V gene: TRBV2
CDR3 protein: CANSSGTGEELDEKLFF
CDR3 DNA: TGTGCCAACAGCTCCGGGACAGGGGAAGAGTTAGATGAAAAACTGTTTTTT

clone size: .
J gene: TRBJ2-1
D gene: TRBD2
V gene: TRBV7-2
CDR3 protein: CASSLGLALFF
CDR3 DNA: TGTGCCAGCAGCTTAGGACTAGCGCTGTTCTTC

clone size: .
J gene: TRBJ2-1
D gene: .
V gene: TRBV30
CDR3 protein: CAWSVLGVVGEQFF
CDR3 DNA: TGTGCCTGGAGTGTACTCGGGGTAGTCGGTGAGCAGTTCTTC

clone size: .
J gene: TRBJ2-7
D gene: TRBD1
V gene: TRBV9
CDR3 protein: CASSQGQGAYEQYF
CDR3 DNA: TGTGCCAGCAGCCAGGGACAGGGCGCCTACGAGCAGTACTTC

clone size: few
J gene: TRBJ1-4
D gene: TRBD1
V gene: TRBV10-3
CDR3 protein: CAISETGTGGEKLFF
CDR3 DNA: TGTGCCATCAGTGAAACCGGGACAGGGGGCGAAAAACTGTTTTTT

clone size: .
J gene: TRBJ1-4
D gene: .
V gene: TRBV15
CDR3 protein: CATSRGDNRAGEKLFF
CDR3 DNA: TGTGCCACCAGCAGAGGGGACAACAGGGCGGGTGAAAAACTGTTTTTT

clone size: once
J gene: TRBJ2-5
D gene: TRBD2
V gene: TRBV6-5
CDR3 protein: CASSYSKLAGEWTQYF
CDR3 DNA: TGTGCCAGCAGTTACTCGAAACTAGCGGGAGAGTGGACCCAGTACTTC

clone size: once
J gene: TRBJ2-7
D gene: TRBD1
V gene: TRBV29-1
CDR3 protein: CSVGQWDRGVHEQYF
CDR3 DNA: TGCAGCGTTGGACAGTGGGACAGGGGTGTACACGAGCAGTACTTC

clone size: few
J gene: TRBJ2-3
D gene: TRBD2
V gene: TRBV7-9
CDR3 protein: CASSYSTSIPTDTQYF
CDR3 DNA: TGTGCCAGCAGCTACTCGACTAGCATACCCACAGATACGCAGTATTTT

clone size: .
J gene: TRBJ1-6
D gene: .
V gene: TRBV28
CDR3 protein: CATGSGDSPLHF
CDR3 DNA: TGTGCCACCGGTTCAGGGGATTCACCCCTCCACTTT